What follows are 31 T cell receptor beta chains derived from one specimen sequenced in a study of early T cells in non-severe SARS-CoV-2 infection. From the 5' RACE reads, TCRdb called clonotypes with MiXCR, one entry per CDR3 protein. The sample carries roughly 63,000 distinct CDR3 sequences, approximately 13% recorded once. The sample was whole blood. The source of these receptors is an adult who was a healthcare worker with PCR-confirmed SARS-CoV-2 infection or an uninfected control (not recorded which).

The CDR3, as DNA: TGTGCCCTCTCCTACGAGCAGTACTTC. Its translation: CALSYEQYF. This sequence joins TRBV11-1 and TRBJ2-7; D not certain. CDR3 length equals 9 residues. The germline gives CDR1 SGHAT, CDR2 FQDESV (reference sequence). V dropped 11 bases and J dropped 0 bases, with 2 bases sitting between them.

The CDR3 DNA is TGCGCCAGCAGCTTGGCATTCGAATCCAACTATGGCTACACCTTC. Protein product: CASSLAFESNYGYTF. This chain links TRBV5-1 with TRBJ1-2; no clear D gene. Germline V gene sequence: CDR1 SGHRS, CDR2 YFSETQ. The V end lost 0 bases, the J end lost 2 bases, and 11 bases lay between the germline ends. The CDR3 loop spans 15 amino acids.

Concerning this clonotype: A much bigger clone sits one base away, suggesting this may be a read error. The V and J genes are TRBV13 and TRBJ2-7, with D tentatively TRBD2 (6 bases). CDR1 PRHDT and CDR2 FYEKMQ come from the germline V gene (reference sequence). CDR3 length: 14 amino acids. This CDR3 is CASSRDSYAYELYF. The DNA of the CDR3 is TGTGCCAGCAGTCGGGACTCCTACGCCTACGAGCTGTACTTC.

At least ten counts were recorded for this clonotype. The V gene is TRBV29-1, the J gene TRBJ2-4, with a possible D match to TRBD2 (6 bases). The germline V gene has CDR1 SQVTM and CDR2 ANQGSEA. The CDR3 totals 14 residues. With 4 bases removed from V and 0 bases from J, the gap between germline ends came to 10 bases. CDR3 in amino acids: CSVAAGIAKNIQYF. The CDR3 region has the DNA TGCAGCGTTGCGGCGGGAATAGCCAAAAACATTCAGTACTTC.

This clonotype has ten or more counts. V usage is TRBV20-1 and J usage is TRBJ1-3; D gene unclear. Looked up from germline, CDR1 is DFQATT and CDR2 is SNEGSKA (reference sequence). This CDR3 has 11 residues. The CDR3 loop is CRVDYGNTIYF. The CDR3 bases are TGCAGGGTCGACTATGGAAACACCATATATTTT.

This clonotype came up a few times. The CDR3 sequence: CSARESGEQYF. CDR3 sequence (DNA): TGCAGTGCTAGAGAATCTGGCGAGCAGTACTTC. The rearrangement uses TRBV20-1 and TRBJ2-7; D gene ambiguous. Germline values: CDR1 DFQATT, CDR2 SNEGSKA (reference sequence). This CDR3 has 11 residues. V was shortened by 0 bases and J by 6 bases, with 6 bases between the two germline ends.

This clonotype was counted at least ten times. The chain joins TRBV19 to TRBJ2-5; D may be TRBD1 or TRBD2 (6 bases each). Germline-derived CDR1 and CDR2 are LNHDA and SQIVND (reference sequence). V was trimmed by 4 bases and J by 5 bases, leaving 17 bases between them. The CDR3 contains 15 residues. Written as DNA, the CDR3 is TGTGCCAGTAGTACCCGGGGGCGCCCAGTGGAGACCCAGTACTTC. Amino acid sequence: CASSTRGRPVETQYF.

This rearrangement joins TRBV12-5 to TRBJ2-3, with a weak D call TRBD2 (5 bases). This CDR3 is built from 15 residues. CDR1 LGHNT and CDR2 FRNRAP come from the germline V gene. V lost 1 base, J lost 3 bases, and 11 bases lay in between. The CDR3 loop is CASGLGTSRTDTQYF. Here the CDR3 DNA reads TGTGCTAGTGGTTTGGGGACTTCGAGGACAGATACGCAGTATTTT.

This clonotype was seen a handful of times. This chain connects TRBV7-2 to TRBJ1-6; no definite D call. The germline V and J ends were trimmed by 5 bases and 5 bases, with 7 bases remaining between them. CDR1 SGHTA and CDR2 FQGNSA come from the germline V gene. The CDR3 is made up of 13 amino acids. For the CDR3, the DNA is TGTGCCAGCAGCCTCTACAATAATTCACCCCTCCACTTT. This codes for CASSLYNNSPLHF.

This clonotype came up many times. The gene calls are TRBV7-9 and TRBJ1-3, with 8 bases lining up with TRBD1. This CDR3 has 14 residues. With 6 bases clipped from V and 3 bases from J, the junction kept 4 bases outside the gene matches. Germline V gene data show CDR1 as SEHNR and CDR2 as FQNEAQ (reference sequence). The CDR3 here is CASSRTGFGNTIYF. Written as DNA, the CDR3 is TGTGCCAGCAGTCGGACAGGGTTTGGAAACACCATATATTTT. The full variable domain, with the rest looked up from reference TRBV7-9 and TRBJ1-3, is DTGVSQNPRHKITKRGQNVTFRCDPISEHNRLYWYRQTLGQGPEFLTYFQNEAQLEKSRLLSDRFSAERPKGSFSTLEIQRTEQGDSAMYLCASSRTGFGNTIYFGEGSWLTVV.

The chain has TRBV6-1 and TRBJ2-3, with TRBD2 identical over 11 bases. This CDR3 has 16 residues. The ends lost 2 bases at V and 2 bases at J; junction bases unmatched: 3. Germline V lookup: CDR1 MNHNS, CDR2 SASEGT. The CDR3 region has the DNA TGTGCCAGCAGTGAAATACTAGCGGGAGCCACAGATACGCAGTATTTT. Translating gives CASSEILAGATDTQYF.

This clonotype was counted ten times or more. At one end, the junction sequence differs from germline, possibly due to a read error. The J gene is TRBJ1-1, the V gene TRBV11-3; perhaps TRBD1 as D (5 bases). The germline V gene encodes CDR1 SGHNT and CDR2 YENEEA. The CDR3 sequence is 14 residues long. CDR3 nucleotide sequence: TGTGCCAGCAGCTTAGATGGGGGTTTGGAAAACTTAATTTTT. Its translation is CASSLDGGLENLIF.

The rearrangement uses TRBV4-2 and TRBJ1-2; D is undetermined. The CDR3 sequence is 13 residues long. CDR1 and CDR2 from the germline V gene are LGHNA and YNFKEQ. Between the trimmed V and J ends, which lost 6 bases and 8 bases, there was a span of 16 bases. The CDR3 loop reads CASRPRPPGGYTF. In DNA form, the CDR3 reads TGTGCCAGCAGACCGCGGCCGCCGGGGGGCTACACCTTC.

The chain combines TRBV6-6 with TRBJ1-2; D call uncertain. Germline V gene data show CDR1 as MNHNY and CDR2 as SVGAGI (reference sequence). The V end lost 7 bases, the J end lost 4 bases, and 16 bases lay between the germline ends. This CDR3 has 14 residues. The CDR3 nucleotides are TGTGCCAGCATTCCCCCCGGACGTGGCTATGGCTACACCTTC. It encodes CASIPPGRGYGYTF.

The chain joins TRBV6-5 to TRBJ1-1; D is uncertain. The CDR3 has 11 residues. V gave up 8 bases and J gave up 1 base, with 5 bases separating them. Looked up from germline, CDR1 is MNHEY and CDR2 is SVGAGI. This CDR3 is CASRRNTEAFF. The CDR3 nucleotides are TGTGCCAGCCGTAGGAACACTGAAGCTTTCTTT.

This clonotype was observed many times. The chain links TRBV10-3 to TRBJ2-7, with 8 bases identical to TRBD1. V lost 10 bases, J lost 1 base, and 6 bases stayed unmatched. There are 13 residues in the CDR3. Germline CDR1 reads ENHRY; CDR2 reads SYGVKD. The CDR3 protein is CATRGLVSYEQYF. In DNA form, the CDR3 reads TGTGCCACCAGGGGGCTTGTATCCTACGAGCAGTACTTC.

This clonotype was picked up many times. The V and J genes are TRBV7-6 and TRBJ2-3, with D hard to call. The germline gives CDR1 SGHVS, CDR2 FNYEAQ. Deletions cut 2 bases from V and 1 base from J, with 4 bases between. The CDR3 has 13 amino acids. In nucleotides, the CDR3 is TGTGCCAGCAGCTTAAAACGCACAGATACGCAGTATTTT. This translates into CASSLKRTDTQYF.

At least ten counts were recorded for this clonotype. The chain is built from TRBV5-4 and TRBJ2-5; the match to TRBD2 covers 10 bases. The CDR3 length is 14 residues. Germline V lookup: CDR1 SGHNT, CDR2 YYREEE (reference sequence). V lost 1 base, J lost 3 bases, and 0 bases stayed unmatched. CDR3 DNA: TGTGCCAGCAGCTTGACTAGCGGGGAAGAGACCCAGTACTTC. It is translated as CASSLTSGEETQYF.

The V gene is TRBV2, the J gene TRBJ2-3; D gene uncertain. Deletions cut 2 bases from V and 5 bases from J, with 14 bases between. The CDR3 runs 15 residues. The germline gives CDR1 SNHLY, CDR2 FYNNEI. The CDR3 reads CASSERQSRKDTQYF. CDR3 sequence (DNA): TGTGCCAGCAGTGAACGGCAGTCCCGGAAAGATACGCAGTATTTT.

This sequence joins TRBV4-2 and TRBJ2-7; D is perhaps TRBD1 or TRBD2 (7 bases each). The CDR3 is 15 residues long. Deletions cut 4 bases from V and 1 base from J, with 14 bases between. The germline CDR1 and CDR2 sequences are LGHNA and YNFKEQ. The CDR3: CASSRQGGGSYEQYF. Here the CDR3 DNA reads TGTGCCAGCAGCCGCCAGGGGGGAGGGTCCTACGAGCAGTACTTC.

The J gene is TRBJ2-5, the V gene TRBV12-5; TRBD2 is a possible D gene (6 bases). V was trimmed by 3 bases and J by 3 bases, leaving 8 bases between them. The CDR3 has 13 residues. The germline V gene encodes CDR1 LGHNT and CDR2 FRNRAP. The CDR3 DNA reads TGTGCTAGTGGTTTATGGGGGGAAGAGACCCAGTACTTC. This gives the protein CASGLWGEETQYF.

This sequence joins TRBV7-6 and TRBJ1-2; possibly TRBD1 for D (5 bases). The germline gives CDR1 SGHVS, CDR2 FNYEAQ. This CDR3 comprises 15 residues. Deletions cut 5 bases from V and 2 bases from J, with 15 bases between. The CDR3 here is CASSEGTGLNYGYTF. The CDR3 DNA is TGTGCCAGCAGCGAAGGGACTGGACTGAACTATGGCTACACCTTC.

This clonotype was observed at least ten times. CDR3 in amino acids: CASSRRGPEVNTEAFF. The CDR3 nucleotides are TGTGCCAGCAGCCGCAGGGGGCCCGAGGTGAACACTGAAGCTTTCTTT. V usage is TRBV14 and J usage is TRBJ1-1; 8 bases are a match to TRBD1. Germline CDR1 reads SGHDN; CDR2 reads FVKESK. The CDR3 contains 16 residues. The ends lost 4 bases at V and 0 bases at J; junction bases unmatched: 7.

This chain joins TRBV5-1 and TRBJ2-7; D is possibly TRBD2 (5 bases). The CDR3 has 14 residues. The germline CDR1 and CDR2 sequences are SGHRS and YFSETQ. The V gene lost 0 bases and the J gene lost 2 bases, with 9 bases spanning the gap. The CDR3 reads CASSLESGAYEQYF. The CDR3, as DNA: TGCGCCAGCAGCTTGGAGTCCGGGGCCTACGAGCAGTACTTC. Combining the CDR3 with reference TRBV5-1 and TRBJ2-7 gives the whole variable domain KAGVTQTPRYLIKTRGQQVTLSCSPISGHRSVSWYQQTPGQGLQFLFEYFSETQRNKGNFPGRFSGRQFSNSRSEMNVSTLELGDSALYLCASSLESGAYEQYFGPGTRLTVT.

J is TRBJ2-3 and V is TRBV29-1; 11 bases map to TRBD2. V shed 6 bases, J shed 2 bases, and the junction held 4 bases outside the gene matches. The germline gives CDR1 SQVTM, CDR2 ANQGSEA. The length of the CDR3 is 14 residues. CDR3 bases: TGCAGCGTGCTACTAGCGGGGGACACAGATACGCAGTATTTT. Protein: CSVLLAGDTDTQYF.

This clonotype was found many times. V and J are TRBV2 and TRBJ2-1; D might be TRBD2 (6 bases). Looked up from germline, CDR1 is SNHLY and CDR2 is FYNNEI. The CDR3 runs 15 residues. With 3 bases removed from V and 0 bases from J, the gap between germline ends came to 9 bases. The chain's CDR3 is CASSEGGDSYNEQFF. CDR3 bases: TGTGCCAGCAGTGAGGGCGGGGACTCCTACAATGAGCAGTTCTTC.

This clonotype came up many times. The rearrangement links TRBV12-3 or TRBV12-4 to TRBJ2-7; unclear D gene. V lost 3 bases, J lost 5 bases, and 8 bases lay in between. The CDR3 loop spans 12 amino acids. The CDR3 DNA reads as TGTGCCAGCAGTTTTTTAGGCAACGAGCAGTACTTC. It encodes CASSFLGNEQYF.

This clonotype was detected many times. The J gene is TRBJ1-2, the V gene TRBV5-1; D is undetermined. This CDR3 has 12 amino acids. CDR1 is SGHRS and CDR2 is YFSETQ in the germline V gene. With 5 bases removed from V and 3 bases from J, the gap between germline ends came to 8 bases. The DNA for the CDR3 is TGCGCCAGCAGGGGTGAGCACTATGGCTACACCTTC. This sequence encodes CASRGEHYGYTF.

This clonotype was recorded a few times. J is TRBJ2-2 and V is TRBV10-3, with TRBD1 identical over 8 bases. Germline CDR1 and CDR2: ENHRY and SYGVKD. This CDR3 has 13 residues. Unmatched junction bases numbered 2, after V lost 5 bases and J lost 6 bases. The CDR3 spells CAISQDRAGELFF. Here the CDR3 DNA reads TGTGCCATCAGTCAGGACAGGGCCGGGGAGCTGTTTTTT.

This clonotype appeared once. This chain uses TRBV29-1 with TRBJ2-2; D could derive from TRBD1 or TRBD2 (5 bases each). CDR1 is SQVTM and CDR2 is ANQGSEA in the germline V gene. The CDR3 loop spans 12 amino acids. Trimming took 7 bases from V and 6 from J, leaving 12 bases between them. CDR3 bases: TGCAGCGCAACCCGGGGCCCCGGGGAGCTGTTTTTT. The encoded protein is CSATRGPGELFF.

This clonotype has only a few counts. J is TRBJ2-7 and V is TRBV19; the match to TRBD1 covers 8 bases. The CDR3 is made up of 12 amino acids. Unmatched junction bases numbered 5, after V lost 8 bases and J lost 5 bases. Germline V gene lookup returns CDR1 LNHDA and CDR2 SQIVND (reference sequence). The CDR3 region has the DNA TGTGCCAGTGGACAGGGAGGCAACGAGCAGTACTTC. This translates into CASGQGGNEQYF.